These T cell receptor beta chains were read from a single sample in a study of vaccination and CD4 T cells after COVID-19. These TCRs are of unknown antigen specificity. TCRdb re-derived calls from the PCR reads in MiXCR, one entry per CDR3 protein. The sample holds nearly 8,500 distinct CDR3 sequences, 35% to 45% seen once. Sequencing input: CD4+ T cells from blood, cultured in vitro. The receptors were sampled from a human donor in good health. Both conserved end residues are part of each CDR3. A D gene is named only where the DNA matches it firmly. Clone size is stated in some rows and not others, as once, few, many or a class when expanded.

clone_size,d_call,j_call,v_call,cdr3_nt,cdr3_aa
.,TRBD1,TRBJ1-5,TRBV10-3,TGTACCATCCAAGGGACAGGGGGAAGTCAGCCCCAGCATTTT,CTIQGTGGSQPQHF
.,.,TRBJ2-7,TRBV2,TGTGCCAGCAGTGAACCAGGGGGAGGGGCCTCCTACGAGCAGTACTTC,CASSEPGGGASYEQYF
.,.,TRBJ1-1,TRBV9,TGTGCCAGCAGCGTTACAGTGGACACTGAAGCTTTCTTT,CASSVTVDTEAFF
.,.,TRBJ1-2,TRBV5-1,TGCGCCAGCAGCCCGGACAGCTATGGCTACACCTTC,CASSPDSYGYTF
.,.,TRBJ1-6,TRBV5-6,TGTGCCAGCAGCTTTGGGCAGAGCTCCTATAATTCACCCCTCCACTTT,CASSFGQSSYNSPLHF
few,.,TRBJ2-5,TRBV5-4,TGTGCCAGCAGCTCCGAGTGGGACATGGAGACCCAGTACTTC,CASSSEWDMETQYF
few,.,TRBJ1-1,TRBV27,TGTGCCAGCAGTCCCTATGGGAGGGTTGGAGAAGCTTTCTTT,CASSPYGRVGEAFF
.,.,TRBJ2-7,TRBV2,TGTGCCACCAGGGGCGAGGGGAACTACGAGCAGTACTTC,CATRGEGNYEQYF
.,.,TRBJ2-3,TRBV5-1,TGCGCCAGCAGCTTATGGGGCTCTAGCACAGATACGCAGTATTTT,CASSLWGSSTDTQYF
.,TRBD1,TRBJ1-1,TRBV10-3,TGTGCCGCAGGGGGGACTGAAGCTTTCTTT,CAAGGTEAFF
.,.,TRBJ1-3,TRBV19,TGTGCCAGTAGTATAGAAGGAGGAAACACCATATATTTT,CASSIEGGNTIYF
.,.,TRBJ2-7,TRBV19,TGTGCCAGTAGTCCACCGGGACTCTCCTACGAGCAGTACTTC,CASSPPGLSYEQYF
.,.,TRBJ1-2,TRBV5-8,TGTGCCAGCACCCTCTCGGGCAATATGGACTATGGCTACACCTTC,CASTLSGNMDYGYTF
medium-sized,.,TRBJ1-5,TRBV20-1,TGCAGTGCTAGACGCGGGGATCAGCCCCAGCATTTT,CSARRGDQPQHF
.,.,TRBJ2-7,TRBV6-1,TGTGCCAGCAGTGAACGGGGACTGAATTTTGAGGAGCAGTACTTC,CASSERGLNFEEQYF
few,.,TRBJ1-5,TRBV19,TGTGCCAGTAGTATAGAAGGACGGGATTATCAGCCCCAGCATTTT,CASSIEGRDYQPQHF
few,.,TRBJ1-5,TRBV27,TGTGCCAGCAGGATGGATCTCGGTCAGCCCCAGCATTTT,CASRMDLGQPQHF
.,.,TRBJ1-1,TRBV18,TGTGCCAGCCGCGGGGGGATGAACACTGAAGCTTTCTTT,CASRGGMNTEAFF
.,.,TRBJ1-2,TRBV6-1,TGTGCCAGCTCCGACCCCGGGATTACTAAATCTAACTATGGCTACACCTTC,CASSDPGITKSNYGYTF
.,.,TRBJ2-7,TRBV2,TGTGCCAGCATCCGCAGGGAGCGGTTCTACGAGCAGTACTTC,CASIRRERFYEQYF
few,.,TRBJ2-2,TRBV25-1,TGTGCCAGCATGACGGCTGCGAACACCGGGGAGCTGTTTTTT,CASMTAANTGELFF
.,.,TRBJ2-6,TRBV20-1,TGCAGTGCTAGGGCGGTAGGGCAGGGGGGATCTGGGGCCAACGTCCTGACTTTC,CSARAVGQGGSGANVLTF
.,TRBD1,TRBJ2-7,TRBV6-5,TGTGCCAGCAGTTACCGGCCTCCGGGACAGTTCTCCTACGAGCAGTACTTC,CASSYRPPGQFSYEQYF